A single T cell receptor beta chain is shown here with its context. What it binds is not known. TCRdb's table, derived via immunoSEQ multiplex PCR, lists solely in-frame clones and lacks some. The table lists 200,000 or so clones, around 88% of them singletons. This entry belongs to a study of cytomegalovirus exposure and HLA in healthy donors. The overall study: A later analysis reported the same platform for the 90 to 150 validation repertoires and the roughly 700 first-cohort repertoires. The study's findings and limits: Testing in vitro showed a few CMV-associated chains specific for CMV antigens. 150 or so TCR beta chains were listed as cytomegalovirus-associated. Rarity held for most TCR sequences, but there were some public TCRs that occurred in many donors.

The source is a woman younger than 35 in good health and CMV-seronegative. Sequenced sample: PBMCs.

In nucleotides, the CDR3 is TGCGCCAGCAGCCCCCGGACTAGCGGATACACAGATACGCAGTATTTT. Its translation is CASSPRTSGYTDTQYF. The genes are TRBV5-1 and TRBJ2-3; 10 nucleotides line up with TRBD2. The CDR3 sequence is 16 residues long. From germline, CDR1 is SGHRS and CDR2 YFSETQ. The trim removed 4 bases at V and 2 bases at J, leaving 7 bases unmatched.